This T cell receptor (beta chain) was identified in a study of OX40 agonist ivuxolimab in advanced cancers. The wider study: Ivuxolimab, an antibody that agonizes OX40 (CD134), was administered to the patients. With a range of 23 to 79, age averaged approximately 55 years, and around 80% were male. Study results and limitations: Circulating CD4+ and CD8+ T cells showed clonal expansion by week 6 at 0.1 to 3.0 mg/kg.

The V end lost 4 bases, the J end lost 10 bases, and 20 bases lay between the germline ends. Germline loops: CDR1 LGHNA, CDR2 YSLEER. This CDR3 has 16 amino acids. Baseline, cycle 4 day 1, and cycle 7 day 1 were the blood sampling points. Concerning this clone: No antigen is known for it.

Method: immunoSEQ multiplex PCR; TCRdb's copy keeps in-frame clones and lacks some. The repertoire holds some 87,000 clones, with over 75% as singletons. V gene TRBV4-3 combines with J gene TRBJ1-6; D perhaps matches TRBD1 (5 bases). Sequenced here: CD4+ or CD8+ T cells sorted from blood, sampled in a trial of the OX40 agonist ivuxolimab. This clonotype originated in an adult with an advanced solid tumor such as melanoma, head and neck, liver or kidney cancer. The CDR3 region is CASSPIATRRGSPLHF. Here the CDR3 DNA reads TGCGCCAGCAGCCCCATTGCCACCCGGAGGGGCTCACCCCTCCACTTT.